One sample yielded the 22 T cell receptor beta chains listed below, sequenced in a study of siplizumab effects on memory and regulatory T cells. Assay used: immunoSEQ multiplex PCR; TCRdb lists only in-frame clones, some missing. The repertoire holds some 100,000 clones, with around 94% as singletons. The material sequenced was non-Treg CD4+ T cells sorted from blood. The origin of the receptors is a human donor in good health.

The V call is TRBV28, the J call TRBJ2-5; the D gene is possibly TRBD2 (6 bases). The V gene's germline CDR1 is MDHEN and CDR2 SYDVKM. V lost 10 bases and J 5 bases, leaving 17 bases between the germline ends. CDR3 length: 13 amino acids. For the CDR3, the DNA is TGTGCCATCTACAGCGCGGGGATGGAGACCCAGTACTTC. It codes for CAIYSAGMETQYF.

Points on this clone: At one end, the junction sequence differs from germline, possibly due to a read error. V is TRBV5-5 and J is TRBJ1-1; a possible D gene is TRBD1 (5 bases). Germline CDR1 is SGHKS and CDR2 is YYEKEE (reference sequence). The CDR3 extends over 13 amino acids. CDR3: CASSPGGNPEAFF. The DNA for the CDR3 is TGTGCCAGCAGCCCGGGGGGGAACCCTGAAGCTTTCTTT.

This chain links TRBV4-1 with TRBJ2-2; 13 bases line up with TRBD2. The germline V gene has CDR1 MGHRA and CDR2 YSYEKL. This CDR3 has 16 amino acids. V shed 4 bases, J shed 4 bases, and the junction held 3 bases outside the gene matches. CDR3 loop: CASSRTSGSSTGELFF. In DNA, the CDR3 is TGCGCCAGCAGCCGGACTAGCGGGAGTTCCACCGGGGAGCTGTTTTTT.

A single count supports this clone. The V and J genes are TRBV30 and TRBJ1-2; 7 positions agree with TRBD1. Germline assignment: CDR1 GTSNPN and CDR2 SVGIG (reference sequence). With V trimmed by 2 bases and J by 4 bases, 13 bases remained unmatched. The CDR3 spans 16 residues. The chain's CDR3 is CAWSHRPTGSGYGYTF. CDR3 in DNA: TGTGCCTGGAGTCACCGCCCGACAGGGAGTGGCTATGGCTACACCTTC.

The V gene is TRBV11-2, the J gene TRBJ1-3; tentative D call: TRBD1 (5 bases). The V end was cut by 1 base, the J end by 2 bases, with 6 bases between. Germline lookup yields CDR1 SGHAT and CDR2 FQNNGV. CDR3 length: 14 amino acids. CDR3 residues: CASSLAGPGNTIYF. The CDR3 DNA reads TGTGCCAGCAGCTTAGCAGGGCCTGGAAACACCATATATTTT.

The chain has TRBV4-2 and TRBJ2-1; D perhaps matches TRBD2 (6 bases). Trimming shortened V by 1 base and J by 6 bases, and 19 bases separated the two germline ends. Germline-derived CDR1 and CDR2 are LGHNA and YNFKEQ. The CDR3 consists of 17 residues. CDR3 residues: CASSQGFGTSVFNEQFF. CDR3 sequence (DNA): TGTGCCAGCAGCCAAGGTTTTGGGACTTCAGTTTTCAATGAGCAGTTCTTC.

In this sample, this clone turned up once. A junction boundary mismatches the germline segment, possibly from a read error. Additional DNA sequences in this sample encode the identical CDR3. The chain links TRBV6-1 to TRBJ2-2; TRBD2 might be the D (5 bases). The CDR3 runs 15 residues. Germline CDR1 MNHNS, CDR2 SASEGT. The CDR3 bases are TGTGCCAGCAGTGATTACGGCTCCAACACCGGGGAACTGTTTTTT. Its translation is CASSDYGSNTGELFF.

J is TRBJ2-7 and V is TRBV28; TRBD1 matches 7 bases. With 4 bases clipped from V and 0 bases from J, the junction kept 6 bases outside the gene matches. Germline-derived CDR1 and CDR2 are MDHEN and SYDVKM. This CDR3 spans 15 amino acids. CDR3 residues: CASSSGTAYSYEQYF. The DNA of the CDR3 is TGTGCCAGCAGTTCTGGGACAGCCTACTCCTACGAGCAGTACTTC.

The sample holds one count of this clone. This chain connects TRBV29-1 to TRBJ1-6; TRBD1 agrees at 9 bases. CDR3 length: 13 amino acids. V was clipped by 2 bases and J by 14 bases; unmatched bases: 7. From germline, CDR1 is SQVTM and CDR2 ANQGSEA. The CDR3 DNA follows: TGCAGCGTTGAATGGGGACAGGGAGGCACCCTCCACTTT. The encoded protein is CSVEWGQGGTLHF.

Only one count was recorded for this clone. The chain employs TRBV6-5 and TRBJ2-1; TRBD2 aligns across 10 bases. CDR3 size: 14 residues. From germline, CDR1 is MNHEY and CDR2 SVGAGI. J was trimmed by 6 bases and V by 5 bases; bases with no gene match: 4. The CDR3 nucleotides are TGTGCCAGCAGTCAGTGGACTAGCGGCAATGAGCAGTTCTTC. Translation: CASSQWTSGNEQFF.

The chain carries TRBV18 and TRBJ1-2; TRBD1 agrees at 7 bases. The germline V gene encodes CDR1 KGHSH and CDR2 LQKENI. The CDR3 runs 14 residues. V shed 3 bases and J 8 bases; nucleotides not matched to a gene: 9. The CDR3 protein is CASSPLDRVGGYTF. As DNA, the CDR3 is TGTGCCAGCTCACCCCTTGACAGGGTAGGAGGCTACACCTTC.

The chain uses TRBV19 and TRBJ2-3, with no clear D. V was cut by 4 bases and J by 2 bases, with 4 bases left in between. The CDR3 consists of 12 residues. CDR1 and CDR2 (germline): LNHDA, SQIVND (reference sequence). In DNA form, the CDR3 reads TGTGCCAGTAGTACCAACACAGATACGCAGTATTTT. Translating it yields CASSTNTDTQYF.

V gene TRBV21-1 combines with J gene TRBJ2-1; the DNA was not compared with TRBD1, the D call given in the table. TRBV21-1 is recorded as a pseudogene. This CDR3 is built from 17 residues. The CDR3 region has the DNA TGTGCCAGCACCACTTGGGGACCGGGACAGGAGGATAATGAGCAGTTCTTC. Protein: CASTTWGPGQEDNEQFF.

CDR3 amino acids: CASSLQGEGQPQHF. The CDR3, as DNA: TGTGCCAGCAGTCTACAGGGGGAAGGTCAGCCCCAGCATTTT. V is TRBV5-4 and J is TRBJ1-5; the match to TRBD1 covers 8 bases. Trimming removed 5 bases from V and 6 bases from J; junction bases left unmatched: 7. The CDR3 has 14 residues. Germline V gene data show CDR1 as SGHNT and CDR2 as YYREEE (reference sequence).

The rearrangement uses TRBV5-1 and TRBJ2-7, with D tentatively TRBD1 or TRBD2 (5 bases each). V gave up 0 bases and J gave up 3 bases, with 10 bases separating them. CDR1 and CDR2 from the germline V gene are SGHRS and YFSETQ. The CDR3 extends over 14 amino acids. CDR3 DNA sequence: TGCGCCAGCAGCTTGGAACTTGGGGGCTACGAGCAGTACTTC. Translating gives CASSLELGGYEQYF.

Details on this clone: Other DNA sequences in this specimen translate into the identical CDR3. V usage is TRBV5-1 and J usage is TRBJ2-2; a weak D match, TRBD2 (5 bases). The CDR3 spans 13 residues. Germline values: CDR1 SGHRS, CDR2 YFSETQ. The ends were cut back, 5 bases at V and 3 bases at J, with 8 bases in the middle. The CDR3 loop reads CASSRGDTGELFF. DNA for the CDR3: TGCGCCAGCAGTCGGGGAGACACCGGGGAGCTGTTTTTT. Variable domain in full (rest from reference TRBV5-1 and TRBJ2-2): KAGVTQTPRYLIKTRGQQVTLSCSPISGHRSVSWYQQTPGQGLQFLFEYFSETQRNKGNFPGRFSGRQFSNSRSEMNVSTLELGDSALYLCASSRGDTGELFFGEGSRLTVL.

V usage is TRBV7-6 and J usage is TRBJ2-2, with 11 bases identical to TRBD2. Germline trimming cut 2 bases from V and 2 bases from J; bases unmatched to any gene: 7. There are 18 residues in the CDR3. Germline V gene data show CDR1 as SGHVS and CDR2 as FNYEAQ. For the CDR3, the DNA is TGTGCCAGCAGCTTATCGGCTAGCGGGAGGTTTAACACCGGGGAGCTGTTTTTT. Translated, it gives CASSLSASGRFNTGELFF.

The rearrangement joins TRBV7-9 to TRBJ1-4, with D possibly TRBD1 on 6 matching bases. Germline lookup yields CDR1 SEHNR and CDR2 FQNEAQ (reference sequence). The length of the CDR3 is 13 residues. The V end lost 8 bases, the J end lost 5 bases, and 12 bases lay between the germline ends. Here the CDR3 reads CASRGQPNEKLFF. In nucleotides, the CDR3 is TGTGCCAGCCGGGGGCAGCCGAATGAAAAACTGTTTTTT. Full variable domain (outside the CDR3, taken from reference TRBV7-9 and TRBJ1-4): DTGVSQNPRHKITKRGQNVTFRCDPISEHNRLYWYRQTLGQGPEFLTYFQNEAQLEKSRLLSDRFSAERPKGSFSTLEIQRTEQGDSAMYLCASRGQPNEKLFFGSGTQLSVL.

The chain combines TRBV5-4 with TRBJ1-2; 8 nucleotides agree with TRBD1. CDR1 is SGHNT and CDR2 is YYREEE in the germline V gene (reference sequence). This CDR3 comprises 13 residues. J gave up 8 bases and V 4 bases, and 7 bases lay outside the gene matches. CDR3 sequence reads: CASSRGQVDGYTF. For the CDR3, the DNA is TGTGCCAGCAGCCGGGGACAGGTGGACGGCTACACCTTC.

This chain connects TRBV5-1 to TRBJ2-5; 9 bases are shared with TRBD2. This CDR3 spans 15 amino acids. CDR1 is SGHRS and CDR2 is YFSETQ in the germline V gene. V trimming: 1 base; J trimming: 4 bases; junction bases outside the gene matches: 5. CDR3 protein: CASSLYSGSSETQYF. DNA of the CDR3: TGCGCCAGCAGCTTGTATAGCGGGAGCTCAGAGACCCAGTACTTC.

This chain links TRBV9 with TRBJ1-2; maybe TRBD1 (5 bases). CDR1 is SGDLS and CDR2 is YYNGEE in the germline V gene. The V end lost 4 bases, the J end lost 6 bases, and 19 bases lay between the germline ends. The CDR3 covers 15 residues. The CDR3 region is CASSPRDSYGDGYTF. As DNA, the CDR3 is TGTGCCAGCAGCCCGAGGGACTCTTATGGAGATGGCTACACCTTC.

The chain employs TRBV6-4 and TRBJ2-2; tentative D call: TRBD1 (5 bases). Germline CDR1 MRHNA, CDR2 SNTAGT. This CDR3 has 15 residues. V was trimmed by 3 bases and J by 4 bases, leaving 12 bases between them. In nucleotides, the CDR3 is TGTGCCAGCAGTGATCAGGGCGAGACCACCGGGGAGCTGTTTTTT. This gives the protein CASSDQGETTGELFF.